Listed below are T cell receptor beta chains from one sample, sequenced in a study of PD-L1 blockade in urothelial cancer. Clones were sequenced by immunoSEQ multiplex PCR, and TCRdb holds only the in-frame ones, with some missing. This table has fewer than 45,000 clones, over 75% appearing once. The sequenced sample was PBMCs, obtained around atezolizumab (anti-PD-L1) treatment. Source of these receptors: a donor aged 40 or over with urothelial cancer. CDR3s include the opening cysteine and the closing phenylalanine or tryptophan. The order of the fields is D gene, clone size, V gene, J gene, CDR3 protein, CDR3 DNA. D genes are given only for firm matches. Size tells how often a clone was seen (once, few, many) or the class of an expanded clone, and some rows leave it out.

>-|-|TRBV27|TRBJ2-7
CASSLSPTIKLGGDYEQYF
TGTGCCAGCAGTTTATCCCCCACGATAAAACTAGGCGGGGACTACGAGCAGTACTTC
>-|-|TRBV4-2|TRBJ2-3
CASSQGPGRGTDTQYF
TGTGCCAGCAGCCAAGGGCCCGGGAGAGGGACAGATACGCAGTATTTT
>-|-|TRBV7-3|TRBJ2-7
CASSLSHSYEQYF
TGTGCCAGCAGCTTATCCCACTCCTACGAGCAGTACTTC
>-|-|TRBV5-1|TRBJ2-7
CASSPDWVYEQYF
TGCGCCAGCAGCCCGGACTGGGTCTACGAGCAGTACTTC
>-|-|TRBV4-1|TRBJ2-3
CASSQVVRRDTQYF
TGCGCCAGCAGCCAAGTGGTCCGCAGGGATACGCAGTATTTT
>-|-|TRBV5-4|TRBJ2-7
CASSWGPGPEQYF
TGTGCCAGCAGCTGGGGGCCGGGGCCCGAGCAGTACTTC
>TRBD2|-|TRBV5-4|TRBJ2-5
CASSLGLAVQETQYF
TGTGCCAGCAGCTTGGGACTAGCGGTCCAAGAGACCCAGTACTTC
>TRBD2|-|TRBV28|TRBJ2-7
CASAPSGGYEQYF
TGTGCCAGCGCACCTAGCGGGGGTTACGAGCAGTACTTC
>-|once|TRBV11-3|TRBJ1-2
CASSSRWLDGYTF
TGTGCCAGCAGCTCCAGGTGGCTGGATGGCTACACCTTC
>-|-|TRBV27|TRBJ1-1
CASSLSGPLNTEAFF
TGTGCCAGCAGTTTATCGGGGCCGCTGAACACTGAAGCTTTCTTT
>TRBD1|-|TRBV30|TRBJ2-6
CAWGTGVTGANVLTF
TGTGCCTGGGGGACAGGGGTGACCGGGGCCAACGTCCTGACTTTC
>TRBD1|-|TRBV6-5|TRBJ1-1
CARTNPGRGQAFF
TGTGCCAGAACCAACCCCGGGAGGGGGCAAGCTTTCTTT
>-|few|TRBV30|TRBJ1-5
CAWSGADLLPQHF
TGTGCCTGGAGTGGGGCAGACCTTCTGCCCCAGCATTTT